The 6 T cell receptor beta chains reported below all come from one sample, sequenced in a study of blood T cell repertoires in COVID-19 (dated by TCRdb to about 2020). Receptor amplification or capture employed the immunoSEQ multiplex PCR assay. What TCRdb holds here is the immuneACCESS table cut down to in-frame rearrangements. Part of the clones is not present; checked against another copy, under half of the missing clones reflect an unresolved V gene, and the others are unexplained. The sample data list 120,000 or so clones, and over 75% of these were observed just once. The ten top clones hold less than 8.5% of the sample. Sequencing was performed on peripheral blood. The source of these receptors is a man older than 75 with active or convalescent COVID-19.

The chain couples TRBV5-8 to TRBJ1-5; TRBD1 agrees at 8 bases. J was trimmed by 6 bases and V by 4 bases; bases with no gene match: 6. Germline V CDR1 and CDR2: SGHTS, YDEGEE. This CDR3 is 14 amino acids long. The CDR3 loop reads CASSLRGLFQPQHF. The CDR3 bases are TGTGCCAGCAGCCTCAGGGGGCTCTTTCAGCCCCAGCATTTT.

The chain joins TRBV7-8 to TRBJ1-3; no clear D gene. Trimming removed 0 bases from V and 6 bases from J, with 6 bases in between. The germline V gene encodes CDR1 SGHVS and CDR2 FQNEAQ. The CDR3 runs to 13 residues. CDR3 region: CASSLANINTIYF. The CDR3 nucleotides read TGTGCCAGCAGCTTAGCGAACATAAACACCATATATTTT.

The chain uses TRBV28 and TRBJ1-2; weak D call: TRBD1 (5 bases). Trimming removed 7 bases from V and 0 bases from J, with 12 bases in between. Per the germline V gene, CDR1 is MDHEN and CDR2 is SYDVKM. This CDR3 is built from 14 residues. The CDR3 loop reads CASTLQGANYGYTF. The CDR3 DNA reads TGTGCCAGCACGCTTCAGGGTGCTAACTATGGCTACACCTTC.

The V gene is TRBV5-1, the J gene TRBJ2-1; D is ambiguous. Trimming took off 1 base at V and 0 bases at J, with 11 bases between the two ends. Germline CDR1 and CDR2: SGHRS and YFSETQ. The CDR3 runs 16 residues. The CDR3 nucleotides are TGCGCCAGCAGCTTGTCAGACCCTAGCTCCTACAATGAGCAGTTCTTC. Translation gives CASSLSDPSSYNEQFF.

The table lists this clone with a count of one. V usage is TRBV24-1 and J usage is TRBJ1-4; no reliable D call. CDR1 KGHDR and CDR2 SFDVKD come from the germline V gene. The CDR3 length is 16 residues. Trimming cost V 5 bases and J 0 bases, with 12 bases left between them. The CDR3 loop is CATSASRGATNEKLFF. The CDR3 DNA sequence: TGTGCCACCAGTGCTAGTCGAGGTGCAACTAATGAAAAACTGTTTTTT.

This clone is large by share. The rearrangement uses TRBV4-2 and TRBJ2-3; 13 bases fit TRBD2. CDR1 is LGHNA, CDR2 YNFKEQ, per germline. V lost 2 bases to trimming and J lost 2 bases; unmatched junction nucleotides: 4. CDR3 length equals 17 residues. As DNA, the CDR3 is TGTGCCAGCAGCCAACAACTAGCGGGGGGGCCCACAGATACGCAGTATTTT. This codes for CASSQQLAGGPTDTQYF.